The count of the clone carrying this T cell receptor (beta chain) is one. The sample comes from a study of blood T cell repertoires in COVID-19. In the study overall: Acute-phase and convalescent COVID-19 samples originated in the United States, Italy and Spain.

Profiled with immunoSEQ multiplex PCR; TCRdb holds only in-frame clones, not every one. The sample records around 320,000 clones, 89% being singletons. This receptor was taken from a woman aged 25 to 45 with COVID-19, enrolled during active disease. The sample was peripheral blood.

The DNA for the CDR3 is TGCAGCGTTGTGGGTACAGGGACTGAAGCTTTCTTT. Translating it yields CSVVGTGTEAFF. The genes are TRBV29-1 and TRBJ1-1; perhaps TRBD1 as D (6 bases). From germline, CDR1 is SQVTM and CDR2 ANQGSEA. Trimming pared 4 bases from V and 5 bases from J, leaving 11 bases between. This CDR3 is 12 amino acids long.